This entry lists 14 T cell receptor beta chains sequenced from one sample in a study of memory CD8 T cells in hepatitis C reinfection (TCRdb year 2017). Library preparation employed the immunoSEQ multiplex PCR assay. Not all clones reach the TCRdb copy of this immuneACCESS table, which keeps in-frame sequences only. Checked studies attribute under half of the gap to unresolved V genes and leave the rest unexplained. This sample lists around 45,000 clones; 85% to 90% were detected once. 0.6% to 0.85% of the sample lies in the top ten. Reading the label with the study, this specimen's time point is: late/post reinfection, 12 to 24 weeks after detection. Sorted cells were sequenced directly ex vivo, without in vitro expansion prior to TCR sequencing. Sequenced sample: naive CD8+ T cells sorted from blood. In light of the paper, this sample's cell subset or site label describes: total naive CD8+CD45RO- T cells. These receptors were taken from a young man with hepatitis C virus infection.

The genes are TRBV13 and TRBJ2-1; D not resolved. Trimming removed 6 bases from V and 7 bases from J, with 7 bases in between. Per germline, CDR1 PRHDT and CDR2 FYEKMQ (reference sequence). This CDR3 contains 11 residues. The CDR3 DNA follows: TGTGCCAGCAGTTTCGCGAATGAGCAGTTCTTC. It yields the protein CASSFANEQFF. Supplemented by reference TRBV13 and TRBJ2-1, the full variable domain reads AAGVIQSPRHLIKEKRETATLKCYPIPRHDTVYWYQQGPGQDPQFLISFYEKMQSDKGSIPDRFSAQQFSDYHSELNMSSLELGDSALYFCASSFANEQFFGPGTRLTVL.

This clone has only one observation. The J gene is TRBJ2-3, the V gene TRBV11-2, with D unresolved. Trimming pared 2 bases from V and 2 bases from J, leaving 8 bases between. The CDR3 is 14 residues long. CDR1 is SGHAT, CDR2 FQNNGV, per germline. In DNA form, the CDR3 reads TGTGCCAGCAGCTTACGAGTAAACACAGATACGCAGTATTTT. As protein: CASSLRVNTDTQYF.

The CDR3 sequence is CASSQGWTGADEQYF. DNA for the CDR3: TGTGCCAGCAGTCAGGGCTGGACAGGGGCAGACGAGCAGTACTTC. The rearrangement links TRBV11-2 to TRBJ2-7; 9 nucleotides align to TRBD1. This CDR3 has 15 residues. The germline gives CDR1 SGHAT, CDR2 FQNNGV. V dropped 6 bases and J dropped 5; count of bases not matched to a gene: 11.

The chain has TRBV4-1 and TRBJ2-1, with 11 nucleotides matching TRBD1. The CDR3 runs 18 residues. Germline CDR1 and CDR2: MGHRA and YSYEKL. V dropped 0 bases and J dropped 6; count of bases not matched to a gene: 10. CDR3: CASSQEPPGQGVGNEQFF. CDR3 sequence (DNA): TGCGCCAGCAGCCAAGAGCCTCCGGGACAGGGGGTAGGCAATGAGCAGTTCTTC.

The chain is built from TRBV27 and TRBJ2-2; 8 bases line up with TRBD2. Trimming took 2 bases from V and 5 from J; bases not matched to a gene: 7. This CDR3 spans 16 amino acids. In germline, CDR1 is MNHEY, CDR2 SMNVEV (reference sequence). The CDR3 DNA reads as TGTGCCAGCAGTTTAGGTCTAGCGGGTGGTACCGGGGAGCTGTTTTTT. It specifies CASSLGLAGGTGELFF.

The V gene is TRBV5-1, the J gene TRBJ2-5; possibly TRBD1 for D (6 bases). Trimming took 3 bases from V and 0 from J, leaving 9 bases between them. The V gene's germline CDR1 is SGHRS and CDR2 YFSETQ. This CDR3 spans 14 amino acids. CDR3 DNA: TGCGCCAGCAGCTCCGGACAGTACCAAGAGACCCAGTACTTC. Translated, it gives CASSSGQYQETQYF.

The DNA of the CDR3 is TGTGCCAGCAACTACAGGGAGGGCGATGAGCAGTTCTTC. Translating it yields CASNYREGDEQFF. J is TRBJ2-1 and V is TRBV28; a possible D gene is TRBD2 (7 bases). The germline V gene has CDR1 MDHEN and CDR2 SYDVKM. The CDR3 is 13 residues long. Trimming stripped 7 bases from V and 8 bases from J, with 15 bases between. Supplemented by reference TRBV28 and TRBJ2-1, the full variable domain reads DVKVTQSSRYLVKRTGEKVFLECVQDMDHENMFWYRQDPGLGLRLIYFSYDVKMKEKGDIPEGYSVSREKKERFSLILESASTNQTSMYLCASNYREGDEQFFGPGTRLTVL.

This chain uses TRBV2 with TRBJ1-1; TRBD1 is a possible D gene (6 bases). In germline, CDR1 is SNHLY, CDR2 FYNNEI. The CDR3 consists of 13 residues. Trimming pared 5 bases from V and 4 bases from J, leaving 11 bases between. For the CDR3, the DNA is TGTGCCAGCAGTACCCGACAGGTCACTGAAGCTTTCTTT. It is translated as CASSTRQVTEAFF.

The chain uses TRBV30 and TRBJ1-2; a weak D match, TRBD1 (5 bases). The germline V and J ends were trimmed by 0 bases and 8 bases, with 16 bases remaining between them. This CDR3 is built from 14 residues. Germline V gives CDR1 GTSNPN, CDR2 SVGIG (reference sequence). CDR3 nucleotides: TGTGCCTGGAGTGTATGGGGGGACCCTGGCGGCTACACCTTC. The encoded protein is CAWSVWGDPGGYTF. Combining the CDR3 with reference TRBV30 and TRBJ1-2 gives the whole variable domain SQTIHQWPATLVQPVGSPLSLECTVEGTSNPNLYWYRQAAGRGLQLLFYSVGIGQISSEVPQNLSASRPQDRQFILSSKKLLLSDSGFYLCAWSVWGDPGGYTFGSGTRLTVV.

The CDR3 DNA follows: TGTGCCAGCACCGCTGGAGTTTACACTGAAGCTTTCTTT. It codes for CASTAGVYTEAFF. This sequence joins TRBV6-1 and TRBJ1-1; the D is unclear. The germline V and J ends were trimmed by 7 bases and 3 bases, with 12 bases remaining between them. Germline V gene lookup returns CDR1 MNHNS and CDR2 SASEGT. The CDR3 sequence is 13 residues long.

In DNA, the CDR3 is TGTGCCAGCAGCCAAGATCTAAACAGGGACCCCCACGAGCAGTACTTC. This sequence encodes CASSQDLNRDPHEQYF. J is TRBJ2-7 and V is TRBV14, with a weak D call TRBD1 (6 bases). Germline assignment: CDR1 SGHDN and CDR2 FVKESK. The CDR3 consists of 16 residues. V was trimmed by 0 bases and J by 5 bases, leaving 17 bases between them.

This clone occurred once. V usage is TRBV9 and J usage is TRBJ2-3; D perhaps matches TRBD1 (5 bases). The V end was cut by 0 bases, the J end by 2 bases, with 10 bases between. CDR1 is SGDLS, CDR2 YYNGEE, per germline. The CDR3 covers 15 residues. CDR3 residues: CASSVDRPNTDTQYF. CDR3 coding DNA: TGTGCCAGCAGCGTAGACAGGCCGAACACAGATACGCAGTATTTT. Drawing the rest from reference TRBV9 and TRBJ2-3, the complete variable domain is DSGVTQTPKHLITATGQRVTLRCSPRSGDLSVYWYQQSLDQGLQFLIQYYNGEERAKGNILERFSAQQFPDLHSELNLSSLELGDSALYFCASSVDRPNTDTQYFGPGTRLTVL.

CDR3 amino acids: CASSESPRMDRDYNEQFF. In DNA form, the CDR3 reads TGCGCCAGCAGTGAGTCTCCCAGGATGGACAGGGACTACAATGAGCAGTTCTTC. This chain links TRBV10-1 with TRBJ2-1; 8 bases line up with TRBD1. Germline V gene lookup returns CDR1 WNHNN and CDR2 SYGVQD (reference sequence). V shed 0 bases, J shed 3 bases, and the junction held 10 bases outside the gene matches. The CDR3 has 18 residues.

The genes are TRBV29-1 and TRBJ2-3; TRBD2 matches at 7 bases. Germline CDR1 and CDR2: SQVTM and ANQGSEA. Trimming at V came to 6 bases and at J to 6 bases, leaving 27 bases not matched to a gene. This CDR3 has 19 amino acids. The DNA of the CDR3 is TGCAGCGTGCCCTCCAGGACTAGTTTTACTCAGAGAGGATCGGATACGCAGTATTTT. Translation gives CSVPSRTSFTQRGSDTQYF.